The rows below give T cell receptor beta chains drawn from one sample of a study of blood T cell repertoires in COVID-19. Sequenced by immunoSEQ multiplex PCR; TCRdb stores in-frame clones only, minus some. The table lists roughly 48,000 clones, 75% to 90% of them singletons, with about three fifths in the top ten. Sequencing input: peripheral blood. All receptors derive from a man in his sixties or seventies with acute or convalescent COVID-19. Each CDR3 is given with its conserved first and last residue. The D gene is left open where the match is weak. Clone size is not always given. Where it is, it says once, few, many or a class for expanded clones.

length: 14
D: .
V: TRBV5-1
J: TRBJ1-4
size: .
CDR3: CASSFGGRDEKLFF
DNA: TGCGCCAGCAGCTTTGGGGGGAGGGACGAAAAACTGTTTTTT

length: 14
D: TRBD1
V: TRBV2
J: TRBJ1-5
size: .
CDR3: CASSGQGGSQPQHF
DNA: TGTGCCAGCAGTGGACAGGGGGGCAGTCAGCCCCAGCATTTT

length: 14
D: TRBD2
V: TRBV2
J: TRBJ2-7
size: once
CDR3: CASSGLAGIYEQYF
DNA: TGTGCCAGCAGCGGACTAGCGGGGATCTACGAGCAGTACTTC

length: 14
D: .
V: TRBV3-1/TRBV3-2
J: TRBJ2-7
size: .
CDR3: CASSPFGSLGNPYF
DNA: TGTGCCAGCAGTCCCTTCGGCAGCCTAGGTAACCCGTACTTC

length: 15
D: .
V: TRBV27
J: TRBJ2-5
size: .
CDR3: CASSRARGNQETQYF
DNA: TGTGCCAGCAGTCGCGCCCGAGGCAACCAAGAGACCCAGTACTTC

length: 12
D: .
V: TRBV5-1
J: TRBJ1-2
size: .
CDR3: CASASTGKGYTF
DNA: TGCGCCAGCGCTAGTACAGGGAAGGGCTACACCTTC

length: 15
D: TRBD1
V: TRBV7-8
J: TRBJ1-2
size: few
CDR3: CASSLRTGDNIRYTF
DNA: TGTGCCAGCAGCTTGCGGACAGGGGATAATATCCGCTACACCTTC

length: 15
D: .
V: TRBV19
J: TRBJ2-3
size: .
CDR3: CASSIGDPGTDTQYF
DNA: TGTGCCAGTAGTATAGGAGATCCGGGCACAGATACGCAGTATTTT

length: 13
D: .
V: TRBV7-3
J: TRBJ1-4
size: .
CDR3: CAGPAPTNEKLFF
DNA: TGTGCCGGCCCTGCCCCAACTAATGAAAAACTGTTTTTT

length: 15
D: TRBD2
V: TRBV5-5
J: TRBJ2-5
size: .
CDR3: CASSLLTSGQETQYF
DNA: TGTGCCAGCAGCTTATTGACTAGCGGACAAGAGACCCAGTACTTC

length: 16
D: .
V: TRBV6-2/TRBV6-3
J: TRBJ2-7
size: once
CDR3: CASSAGLASSYYEQYF
DNA: TGTGCCAGCAGTGCCGGCCTAGCTTCCTCCTACTACGAGCAGTACTTC

length: 11
D: .
V: TRBV30
J: TRBJ2-1
size: once
CDR3: CAWSQGSEQFF
DNA: TGTGCCTGGAGTCAAGGGAGTGAGCAGTTCTTC

length: 15
D: TRBD2
V: TRBV9
J: TRBJ2-5
size: .
CDR3: CASSVVGAGGETQYF
DNA: TGTGCCAGCAGCGTAGTGGGGGCGGGAGGGGAGACCCAGTACTTC

length: 15
D: .
V: TRBV5-4
J: TRBJ2-3
size: .
CDR3: CASSIPSRPTDTQYF
DNA: TGTGCCAGCAGCATCCCTTCGAGGCCCACAGATACGCAGTATTTT

length: 15
D: TRBD1
V: TRBV29-1
J: TRBJ1-1
size: .
CDR3: CSVERTGSMNTEAFF
DNA: TGCAGCGTTGAAAGGACAGGGTCTATGAACACTGAAGCTTTCTTT

length: 15
D: TRBD2
V: TRBV7-2
J: TRBJ2-1
size: .
CDR3: CASSLVAGAGNEQFF
DNA: TGTGCCAGCAGCTTAGTAGCGGGGGCGGGGAATGAGCAGTTCTTC

length: 16
D: TRBD2
V: TRBV6-2/TRBV6-3
J: TRBJ2-1
size: .
CDR3: CASSYSTLAGGREQFF
DNA: TGTGCCAGCAGTTACTCTACGCTAGCGGGGGGCAGGGAGCAGTTCTTC

length: 15
D: TRBD1
V: TRBV5-1
J: TRBJ1-1
size: few
CDR3: CASSDQTGVWTEAFF
DNA: TGCGCCAGCAGCGACCAAACAGGGGTTTGGACTGAAGCTTTCTTT

length: 13
D: TRBD1
V: TRBV7-2
J: TRBJ2-2
size: .
CDR3: CASTQGASGELFF
DNA: TGTGCCAGCACACAGGGGGCCTCCGGGGAGCTGTTTTTT

length: 15
D: .
V: TRBV19
J: TRBJ1-1
size: .
CDR3: CASSPGREVISQAFF
DNA: TGTGCCAGTAGTCCGGGGAGGGAGGTCATATCGCAAGCTTTCTTT

length: 14
D: .
V: TRBV7-9
J: TRBJ1-4
size: .
CDR3: CASSLTGANEKLFF
DNA: TGTGCCAGCAGCTTGACGGGGGCTAATGAAAAACTGTTTTTT

length: 15
D: TRBD1
V: TRBV13
J: TRBJ1-6
size: .
CDR3: CASSLGTGRNSPLHF
DNA: TGTGCCAGCAGCCTAGGGACAGGGAGAAATTCACCCCTCCACTTT

length: 13
D: .
V: TRBV14
J: TRBJ1-5
size: .
CDR3: CASSQVSGQPQHF
DNA: TGTGCCAGCAGCCAAGTCAGTGGTCAGCCCCAGCATTTT

length: 15
D: TRBD2
V: TRBV2
J: TRBJ2-3
size: once
CDR3: CASSEDSGGTDTQYF
DNA: TGTGCCAGCAGTGAAGATAGCGGGGGCACAGATACGCAGTATTTT

length: 11
D: TRBD1
V: TRBV29-1
J: TRBJ2-7
size: .
CDR3: CSIQGAYEQYF
DNA: TGCAGCATTCAGGGGGCCTACGAGCAGTACTTC

length: 17
D: TRBD2
V: TRBV7-8
J: TRBJ2-3
size: .
CDR3: CASSISGASGTADTQYF
DNA: TGTGCCAGCAGCATTTCGGGGGCTAGCGGGACCGCAGATACGCAGTATTTT

length: 13
D: .
V: TRBV7-2
J: TRBJ2-7
size: .
CDR3: CASSPQAGYEQYF
DNA: TGTGCCAGCAGCCCCCAGGCGGGGTACGAGCAGTACTTC

length: 12
D: .
V: TRBV28
J: TRBJ1-1
size: .
CDR3: CASSVVTGGAFF
DNA: TGTGCCAGCAGCGTAGTGACCGGCGGAGCTTTCTTT